The 12 T cell receptor beta chains in this list originate from one sample, sequenced in a study of OX40 agonist ivuxolimab in advanced cancers. Profiled with immunoSEQ multiplex PCR; TCRdb holds only in-frame clones, not every one. The sample yields 61,000 or so clones, roughly 87% seen once. This specimen was CD4+ or CD8+ T cells sorted from blood, taken in a trial of the OX40 agonist ivuxolimab. The receptors here all came from an adult with an advanced solid tumor such as melanoma, head and neck, liver or kidney cancer.

The chain employs TRBV4-3 and TRBJ1-3; D is possibly TRBD1 (6 bases). Germline values: CDR1 LGHNA, CDR2 YSLEER. This CDR3 has 15 residues. The V end was cut by 1 base, the J end by 4 bases, with 11 bases between. The CDR3 DNA follows: TGCGCCAGCAGCCAAGGGGGGGGCTCAGGAAACACCATATATTTT. Its translation: CASSQGGGSGNTIYF.

V usage is TRBV4-2 and J usage is TRBJ1-2; D gene ambiguous. Trimming removed 5 bases at V and 0 bases at J, with 4 bases between. CDR1 and CDR2 (germline): LGHNA, YNFKEQ. This CDR3 spans 12 amino acids. CDR3 coding DNA: TGTGCCAGCAGCGTAGCTAACTATGGCTACACCTTC. Translation: CASSVANYGYTF.

The rearrangement links TRBV6-5 to TRBJ2-2; the match to TRBD1 covers 11 bases. The CDR3 covers 15 residues. Germline loops: CDR1 MNHEY, CDR2 SVGAGI. V was clipped by 6 bases and J by 5 bases; unmatched bases: 5. CDR3 protein: CASRDRGRKTGELFF. The DNA of the CDR3 is TGTGCCAGCAGGGACAGGGGGCGGAAGACCGGGGAGCTGTTTTTT.

The chain uses TRBV5-1 and TRBJ2-1; D is possibly TRBD2 (6 bases). The CDR3 covers 12 residues. The germline V and J ends were trimmed by 0 bases and 10 bases, with 8 bases remaining between them. In germline, CDR1 is SGHRS, CDR2 YFSETQ. The CDR3 nucleotides read TGCGCCAGCAGCTTGGATCGGGGGGAGCAGTTCTTC. This codes for CASSLDRGEQFF. Full variable domain (outside the CDR3, taken from reference TRBV5-1 and TRBJ2-1): KAGVTQTPRYLIKTRGQQVTLSCSPISGHRSVSWYQQTPGQGLQFLFEYFSETQRNKGNFPGRFSGRQFSNSRSEMNVSTLELGDSALYLCASSLDRGEQFFGPGTRLTVL.

The chain joins TRBV5-1 to TRBJ2-7, with 8 bases that match TRBD1. The trim removed 0 bases at V and 4 bases at J, leaving 6 bases unmatched. The V gene's germline CDR1 is SGHRS and CDR2 YFSETQ. This CDR3 spans 15 amino acids. In nucleotides, the CDR3 is TGCGCCAGCAGCTTGGCCCCAGGGGGCACTTACGAGCAGTACTTC. Protein sequence: CASSLAPGGTYEQYF.

CDR3 in amino acids: CASSPGGSNQPQHF. In nucleotides, the CDR3 is TGTGCCAGCAGCCCCGGGGGAAGCAATCAGCCCCAGCATTTT. The chain has TRBV28 and TRBJ1-5; D might be TRBD1 (5 bases). Per germline, CDR1 MDHEN and CDR2 SYDVKM. Trimming removed 6 bases at V and 1 base at J, with 10 bases between. CDR3 size: 14 residues.

The V gene is TRBV6-6, the J gene TRBJ2-5; TRBD1 agrees at 9 bases. This CDR3 comprises 14 residues. CDR1 MNHNY and CDR2 SVGAGI come from the germline V gene (reference sequence). The V gene end was trimmed by 7 bases and the J gene end by 5 bases; junction bases not matched to a gene: 8. In DNA form, the CDR3 reads TGTGCCAGCAAGTTGGAGGACAGGGGTGAGACCCAGTACTTC. Encoded protein: CASKLEDRGETQYF.

The genes are TRBV7-3 and TRBJ1-2; D gene unclear. Germline V gene data show CDR1 as SGHTA and CDR2 as FQGTGA. CDR3 size: 15 residues. Deletions cut 5 bases from V and 6 bases from J, with 19 bases between. The CDR3 protein is CASSEAVGSQDGYTF. The DNA of the CDR3 is TGTGCCAGCAGCGAGGCCGTAGGCAGTCAAGATGGCTACACCTTC.

CDR3 DNA: TGTGCCAGCAGCGCCAGACTAGCGGGGGGCGTTGGTACGCAGTATTTT. Its translation is CASSARLAGGVGTQYF. The gene calls are TRBV9 and TRBJ2-3, with TRBD2 identical over 13 bases. In germline, CDR1 is SGDLS, CDR2 YYNGEE. The CDR3 extends over 16 amino acids. J was trimmed by 8 bases and V by 3 bases; bases with no gene match: 9.

J is TRBJ1-2 and V is TRBV5-6; 8 bases align to TRBD1. Germline lookup yields CDR1 SGHDT and CDR2 YYEEEE. The junction had 11 bases not matched to a gene; V was cut back by 1 base and J by 12 bases. The CDR3 runs 14 residues. CDR3 in DNA: TGTGCCAGCAGCTTGCCGGGACAGGATCTCAGTGACACCTTC. Its translation is CASSLPGQDLSDTF.

V and J are TRBV5-6 and TRBJ2-3; unclear D gene. In germline, CDR1 is SGHDT, CDR2 YYEEEE. CDR3 size: 12 residues. Trimming removed 7 bases at V and 6 bases at J, with 12 bases between. CDR3: CASGSSGDTQYF. The CDR3 nucleotides read TGTGCCAGCGGTTCGTCCGGGGATACGCAGTATTTT. The full variable domain, completed using reference TRBV5-6 and TRBJ2-3, is DAGVTQSPTHLIKTRGQQVTLRCSPKSGHDTVSWYQQALGQGPQFIFQYYEEEERQRGNFPDRFSGHQFPNYSSELNVNALLLGDSALYLCASGSSGDTQYFGPGTRLTVL.

The CDR3 sequence is CASSDQTPLNLIKQYF. In nucleotides, the CDR3 is TGTGCCAGCAGTGATCAGACCCCGTTGAATCTTATAAAGCAGTACTTC. The chain carries TRBV2 and TRBJ2-7; D call uncertain. CDR1 and CDR2 from the germline V gene are SNHLY and FYNNEI. Trimming shortened V by 3 bases and J by 8 bases, and 23 bases separated the two germline ends. The CDR3 is 16 residues long.